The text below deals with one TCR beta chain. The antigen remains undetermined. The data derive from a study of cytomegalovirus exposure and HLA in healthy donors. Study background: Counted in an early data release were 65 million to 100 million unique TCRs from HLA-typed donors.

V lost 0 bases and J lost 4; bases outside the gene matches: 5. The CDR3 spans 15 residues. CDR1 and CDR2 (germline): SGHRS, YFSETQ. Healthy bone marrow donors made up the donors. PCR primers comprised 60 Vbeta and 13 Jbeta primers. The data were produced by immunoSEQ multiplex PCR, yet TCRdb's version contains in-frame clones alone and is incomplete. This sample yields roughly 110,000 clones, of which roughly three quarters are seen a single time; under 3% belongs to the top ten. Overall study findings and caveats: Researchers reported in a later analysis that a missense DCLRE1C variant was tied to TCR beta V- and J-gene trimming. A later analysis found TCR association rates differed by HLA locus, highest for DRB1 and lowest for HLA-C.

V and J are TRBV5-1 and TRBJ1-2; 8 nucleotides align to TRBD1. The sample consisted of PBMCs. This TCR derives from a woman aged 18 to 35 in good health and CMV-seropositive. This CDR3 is CASSLGTGPLYGYTF. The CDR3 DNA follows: TGCGCCAGCAGCTTGGGGACAGGGCCCCTCTATGGCTACACCTTC.